One T cell receptor beta chain is described in this entry. Antigen specificity is unknown. Trimming shortened V by 1 base and J by 2 bases, and 5 bases separated the two germline ends. The CDR3 length is 13 residues. The germline V gene encodes CDR1 SGHRS and CDR2 YFSETQ. The data belong to a study of cytomegalovirus exposure and HLA in healthy donors. Study findings and constraints: Roughly even sequencing depth across donors was the assumption behind the presence/absence analyses.

60 Vbeta and 13 Jbeta primers were used in PCR. Sequencing used immunoSEQ multiplex PCR; TCRdb keeps in-frame clones, though not all of them. The table has 150,000 to 200,000 clones, around three quarters seen once; the top ten hold about 1%. Sequenced: PBMCs. The origin of this receptor is a woman aged 35 to 49 in good health and CMV-seronegative. The rearrangement joins TRBV5-1 to TRBJ2-3, with D unclear. DNA for the CDR3: TGCGCCAGCAGCTTGACAGCCACAGATACGCAGTATTTT. Protein sequence: CASSLTATDTQYF. Full variable domain (remainder filled in from reference TRBV5-1 and TRBJ2-3): KAGVTQTPRYLIKTRGQQVTLSCSPISGHRSVSWYQQTPGQGLQFLFEYFSETQRNKGNFPGRFSGRQFSNSRSEMNVSTLELGDSALYLCASSLTATDTQYFGPGTRLTVL.